This is a list of T cell receptor beta chains from one sample in a study of T cell repertoires in cytomegalovirus infection. A single record per CDR3 protein comes from TCRdb applying MiXCR to the reads. The table lists approximately 150,000 distinct CDR3 sequences, about 6.5% of them singletons. Sequenced input: PBMCs. These receptors came from a human donor in good health (CMV status not recorded). Some clones in this sample may be carry-over from other donors' samples. Both conserved end residues are part of each CDR3. The D gene is left open where the match is weak. Part of the rows lack a size; the others show once, few, many or a class for expanded clones.

j_gene | d_gene | abundance | v_gene | CDR3aa | CDR3nt
TRBJ2-5 | TRBD2 | many | TRBV11-2 | CASSGGLAGLETQYF | TGTGCCAGCAGCGGGGGACTAGCGGGGTTGGAGACCCAGTACTTC
TRBJ2-5 | NA | few | TRBV9 | CASSVGSLGTEETQYF | TGTGCCAGCAGCGTAGGATCCCTGGGAACCGAAGAGACCCAGTACTTC
TRBJ1-1 | NA | few | TRBV3-1 | CASSPGRHTEAFF | TGTGCCAGCAGCCCCGGACGGCACACTGAAGCTTTCTTT
TRBJ1-6 | NA | NA | TRBV2 | CASGTDTNSPLHF | TGTGCCAGCGGCACAGACACCAATTCACCCCTCCACTTT
TRBJ1-2 | TRBD1 | medium-sized | TRBV7-2 | CASSSQGAGGYTF | TGTGCCAGCAGCTCGCAGGGGGCAGGAGGCTACACCTTC
TRBJ2-1 | NA | NA | TRBV6-5 | CASSYRGSSYNEQFF | TGTGCCAGCAGTTACCGGGGGAGCTCCTACAATGAGCAGTTCTTC
TRBJ2-7 | NA | many | TRBV11-1 | CASSKMRESYEQYF | TGTGCCAGCAGCAAAATGAGGGAGTCCTACGAGCAGTACTTC
TRBJ1-6 | TRBD1 | many | TRBV4-1 | CASSAGTVINSPLHF | TGCGCCAGCAGCGCCGGGACAGTTATTAATTCACCCCTCCACTTT
TRBJ2-5 | TRBD2 | few | TRBV2 | CASSVRLAETQYF | TGTGCCAGCAGCGTCAGACTAGCAGAAACCCAGTACTTC
TRBJ2-2 | NA | few | TRBV20-1 | CSARDVGNTGELFF | TGCAGTGCTAGAGATGTGGGGAACACCGGGGAGCTGTTTTTT
TRBJ2-7 | TRBD2 | NA | TRBV15 | CATSRDPLAGGTYEQYF | TGTGCCACCAGCAGAGATCCGTTAGCGGGGGGTACGTACGAGCAGTACTTC
TRBJ1-6 | NA | NA | TRBV5-1 | CASSLMADSPLHF | TGCGCCAGCAGCTTAATGGCGGATTCACCCCTCCACTTT
TRBJ2-5 | TRBD1 | few | TRBV6-2/TRBV6-3 | CASKGTGGETQYF | TGTGCCAGCAAAGGGACAGGGGGGGAGACCCAGTACTTC
TRBJ1-5 | NA | many | TRBV28 | CASRHGGGNQPQHF | TGTGCCAGTCGACACGGGGGGGGCAATCAGCCCCAGCATTTT
TRBJ1-2 | NA | many | TRBV7-2 | CASSLWALEYGYTF | TGTGCCAGCAGCTTATGGGCCTTGGAATATGGCTACACCTTC
TRBJ2-1 | NA | many | TRBV7-3 | CASEWIFSSYNEQFF | TGTGCCAGCGAATGGATATTCAGCTCCTACAATGAGCAGTTCTTC
TRBJ2-2 | TRBD1 | few | TRBV10-3 | CATSSGTGITGELFF | TGTGCCACTTCTTCCGGGACAGGCATCACCGGGGAGCTGTTTTTT
TRBJ2-5 | NA | NA | TRBV7-3 | CASSFGYQETQYF | TGTGCCAGCAGCTTTGGGTACCAAGAGACCCAGTACTTC
TRBJ2-3 | TRBD1 | NA | TRBV7-9 | CASSHDRGRTDTQYF | TGTGCCAGCAGCCATGACAGGGGGCGGACAGATACGCAGTATTTT
TRBJ1-6 | NA | many | TRBV12-3/TRBV12-4 | CASSPRLGEGSPLHF | TGTGCCAGCAGTCCTAGACTGGGGGAAGGTTCACCCCTCCACTTT
TRBJ1-1 | NA | many | TRBV7-6 | CASSVQIQGMPFF | TGTGCCAGCAGCGTCCAGATCCAGGGTATGCCTTTCTTT
TRBJ1-2 | NA | many | TRBV7-2 | CASSPWTGGHYGYTF | TGTGCCAGCAGCCCCTGGACGGGGGGTCACTATGGCTACACCTTC
TRBJ1-2 | TRBD1 | many | TRBV7-2 | CASSPSGQVRGYTF | TGTGCCAGCAGCCCTTCGGGACAGGTCCGTGGCTACACCTTC
TRBJ1-2 | NA | many | TRBV7-2 | CASSPHRQGTGYTF | TGTGCCAGCAGCCCACACCGGCAGGGGACTGGCTACACCTTC
TRBJ2-1 | TRBD1 | many | TRBV7-2 | CASSLEDRGWDEQFF | TGTGCCAGCAGCTTAGAAGACAGGGGGTGGGATGAGCAGTTCTTC
TRBJ1-1 | NA | NA | TRBV9 | CASSPRASVGPEAFF | TGTGCCAGCAGCCCTAGAGCTTCAGTGGGCCCTGAAGCTTTCTTT
TRBJ2-3 | NA | once | TRBV20-1 | CSARRPEGLSTDTQYF | TGCAGTGCTAGAAGGCCAGAGGGGCTAAGCACAGATACGCAGTATTTT
TRBJ1-4 | NA | few | TRBV29-1 | CSVSDSSANEKLFF | TGCAGCGTCAGTGACAGTTCAGCAAATGAAAAACTGTTTTTT
TRBJ2-3 | NA | NA | TRBV5-4 | CASSSTGKMTDTQYF | TGTGCCAGCAGCTCTACCGGGAAAATGACAGATACGCAGTATTTT
TRBJ1-5 | NA | many | TRBV30 | CAWSSGQGIGQPQHF | TGTGCCTGGAGTTCGGGGCAGGGGATCGGTCAGCCCCAGCATTTT
TRBJ2-3 | NA | NA | TRBV20-1 | CSTTYQGTDTQYF | TGCAGTACAACATACCAGGGCACAGATACGCAGTATTTT
TRBJ2-1 | NA | many | TRBV7-2 | CASTLRTRPASYNEQFF | TGTGCCAGCACCTTAAGAACCCGTCCGGCCTCCTACAATGAGCAGTTCTTC
TRBJ2-7 | NA | many | TRBV6-2/TRBV6-3 | CASRRPSSYEQYF | TGTGCCAGCAGGCGCCCTAGCTCCTACGAGCAGTACTTC
TRBJ1-1 | NA | many | TRBV27 | CASSFGRGTEAFF | TGTGCCAGCAGTTTTGGCCGGGGCACTGAAGCTTTCTTT
TRBJ2-1 | NA | many | TRBV6-2/TRBV6-3 | CASSLVQGNEQFF | TGTGCCAGCAGTCTAGTCCAGGGGAATGAGCAGTTCTTC
TRBJ2-7 | TRBD2 | few | TRBV9 | CASSVDAGRDEQYF | TGTGCCAGCAGCGTAGACGCAGGGAGGGACGAGCAGTACTTC
TRBJ1-2 | TRBD1 | many | TRBV7-8 | CASSLGGQGARGYTF | TGTGCCAGCAGCTTAGGGGGACAGGGGGCGCGAGGCTACACCTTC
TRBJ2-7 | NA | NA | TRBV5-4 | CASGPPGFEQYF | TGTGCCAGCGGCCCCCCGGGTTTCGAGCAGTACTTC
TRBJ2-7 | NA | few | TRBV19 | CASSLTGSEQYF | TGTGCCAGTAGCCTAACTGGGTCCGAGCAGTACTTC
TRBJ1-2 | NA | many | TRBV4-2 | CASSQEMLANYGYTF | TGTGCCAGCAGCCAAGAGATGTTAGCTAACTATGGCTACACCTTC
TRBJ2-1 | NA | NA | TRBV5-1 | CASSLEPSSYNEQFF | TGCGCCAGCAGCTTGGAACCTAGCTCCTACAATGAGCAGTTCTTC
TRBJ1-1 | NA | NA | TRBV7-3 | CASSSLGPTEAFF | TGTGCCAGCAGCTCCCTAGGGCCCACTGAAGCTTTCTTT
TRBJ2-1 | NA | few | TRBV3-1 | CASSQVQGEQFF | TGTGCCAGCAGCCAGGTACAAGGTGAGCAGTTCTTC
TRBJ1-6 | NA | NA | TRBV14 | CASSLNGGSPLHF | TGTGCCAGCAGCCTAAATGGGGGCTCACCCCTCCACTTT
TRBJ2-1 | NA | many | TRBV19 | CASSVGLTYDEQFF | TGTGCCAGTAGTGTCGGCCTGACTTACGATGAGCAGTTCTTC
TRBJ1-1 | NA | many | TRBV6-2/TRBV6-3 | CASSKNTEAFF | TGTGCCAGCAGTAAGAACACTGAAGCTTTCTTT
TRBJ1-1 | NA | NA | TRBV29-1 | CSVDRVGNTEAFF | TGCAGCGTTGACAGGGTAGGGAACACTGAAGCTTTCTTT
TRBJ1-1 | NA | many | TRBV5-1 | CASSLSRATEAFF | TGCGCCAGCAGCTTGTCCAGGGCCACTGAAGCTTTCTTT
TRBJ1-2 | NA | many | TRBV7-8 | CASSLSAHNYGYTF | TGTGCCAGCAGCTTATCTGCCCACAACTATGGCTACACCTTC